The 22 T cell receptor beta chains presented below share a single source sample, sequenced in a study of early T cells in non-severe SARS-CoV-2 infection (dated by TCRdb to the early 2020s). The method was 5' RACE. The sequencer was a NextSeq 500. TCRdb itself trimmed the public reads at Q25 with fastp, ran MiXCR and retained productive beta chains. CDR3 protein duplicates are merged, each entry listing the most common genes and DNA. Across this sample there are roughly 58,000 distinct CDR3 sequences, with 5.5% to 7.5% seen only once. Around 3.9% of the sample lies in the top ten. The sequencing input was whole blood. The receptor set was obtained from an adult who was a healthcare worker with PCR-confirmed SARS-CoV-2 infection or an uninfected control (not recorded which).

This clonotype was observed a handful of times. V is TRBV28 and J is TRBJ1-2; no definite D call. The CDR3 totals 12 residues. The V end lost 3 bases, the J end lost 4 bases, and 6 bases lay between the germline ends. Germline V gene lookup returns CDR1 MDHEN and CDR2 SYDVKM. For the CDR3, the DNA is TGTGCCAGCAGTTTGACGGTCTATGGCTACACCTTC. Protein product: CASSLTVYGYTF.

This clonotype was picked up many times. The chain has TRBV7-2 and TRBJ2-7; 12 nucleotides match TRBD2. V lost 4 bases to trimming and J lost 6 bases; unmatched junction nucleotides: 4. CDR3 length: 14 amino acids. From germline, CDR1 is SGHTA and CDR2 FQGNSA. For the CDR3, the DNA is TGTGCCAGCAGCTCTTCTAGCGGGGGGGCCGAGCAGTACTTC. Residues: CASSSSSGGAEQYF.

Ten or more counts support this clonotype. V and J are TRBV7-9 and TRBJ2-7; D is uncertain. The germline V gene has CDR1 SEHNR and CDR2 FQNEAQ (reference sequence). The CDR3 is 15 residues long. V shed 1 base and J shed 5 bases, with 15 bases lying between them. CDR3 sequence: CASSLGGPTSHEQYF. In DNA, the CDR3 is TGTGCCAGCAGCTTAGGTGGGCCGACGTCCCACGAGCAGTACTTC.

This clonotype occurred many times. J is TRBJ2-1 and V is TRBV20-1; D possibly matches TRBD1 or TRBD2 (6 bases each). V was pared by 5 bases and J by 7 bases, with 12 bases between. The CDR3 contains 12 residues. Germline CDR1 is DFQATT and CDR2 is SNEGSKA (reference sequence). The CDR3 sequence is CSASGGQNEQFF. CDR3 in DNA: TGCAGTGCTTCCGGGGGCCAGAATGAGCAGTTCTTC.

This clonotype has at least ten counts. The rearrangement joins TRBV30 to TRBJ1-1, with D maybe TRBD1 (5 bases). The germline V gene has CDR1 GTSNPN and CDR2 SVGIG (reference sequence). V gave up 5 bases and J gave up 0 bases, with 13 bases separating them. The CDR3 loop spans 14 amino acids. CDR3 sequence (DNA): TGTGCCTGGGGAGGGGCAAAGCTGAACACTGAAGCTTTCTTT. The encoded protein is CAWGGAKLNTEAFF.

This clonotype was observed many times. Written as DNA, the CDR3 is TGTGCCAGCAGTGCACGCCTAGTGGGTCGCGAGACCCAGTACTTC. Its protein product is CASSARLVGRETQYF. V and J are TRBV12-3 or TRBV12-4 and TRBJ2-5; D unclear. The CDR3 contains 15 residues. V lost 5 bases and J 5 bases, leaving 18 bases between the germline ends.

The CDR3 nucleotides are TGTGCCAGCAGCTTAGAAGGGGGGGAAGACATTCAGTACTTC. Its translation: CASSLEGGEDIQYF. The V call is TRBV11-3, the J call TRBJ2-4; a possible D gene is TRBD2 (7 bases). Per germline, CDR1 SGHNT and CDR2 YENEEA. This CDR3 has 14 residues. Trimming took off 0 bases at V and 8 bases at J, with 11 bases between the two ends.

This clonotype was seen many times. V is TRBV20-1 and J is TRBJ2-5; perhaps TRBD2 as D (5 bases). The germline V and J ends were trimmed by 3 bases and 2 bases, with 10 bases remaining between them. Germline-derived CDR1 and CDR2 are DFQATT and SNEGSKA (reference sequence). CDR3 length equals 13 residues. DNA for the CDR3: TGCAGTGCTAGCGGGGAGATACAAGAGACCCAGTACTTC. Protein product: CSASGEIQETQYF.

This clonotype was counted many times. The genes are TRBV7-2 and TRBJ1-5; D unresolved. Trimming left V 2 bases short and J 0 bases short, with 11 bases between. Germline lookup yields CDR1 SGHTA and CDR2 FQGNSA. The CDR3 is 16 residues long. CDR3 in DNA: TGTGCCAGCAGCTTATATGGAGCGAGTAGCAATCAGCCCCAGCATTTT. Its protein is CASSLYGASSNQPQHF.

This clonotype was seen repeatedly, ten times or more. The chain couples TRBV6-1 to TRBJ2-2, with D perhaps matching TRBD2 (5 bases). Germline assignment: CDR1 MNHNS and CDR2 SASEGT. CDR3 length: 15 residues. Deletions cut 5 bases from V and 1 base from J, with 11 bases between. The CDR3 DNA reads TGTGCCAGCAGTCCCCGTGGAGGGAACACCGGGGAGCTGTTTTTT. Protein: CASSPRGGNTGELFF.

Many counts were recorded for this clonotype. V is TRBV2 and J is TRBJ2-1; TRBD1 is a possible D gene (5 bases). The CDR3 totals 16 residues. Deletions cut 0 bases from V and 6 bases from J, with 15 bases between. CDR1 is SNHLY and CDR2 is FYNNEI in the germline V gene. CDR3 bases: TGTGCCAGCAGTGAAGCGCTTCAGGGTGGCGCCAATGAGCAGTTCTTC. It specifies CASSEALQGGANEQFF.

Many counts were recorded for this clonotype. The rearrangement joins TRBV20-1 to TRBJ1-1; TRBD1 aligns across 8 bases. Germline trimming cut 1 base from V and 4 bases from J; bases unmatched to any gene: 5. Germline CDR1 reads DFQATT; CDR2 reads SNEGSKA (reference sequence). The CDR3 has 14 residues. The CDR3 bases are TGCAGTGCTAGAGGATATACAGGGGGCACTGAAGCTTTCTTT. Translated, it gives CSARGYTGGTEAFF.

In this sample, this clonotype turned up many times. The V call is TRBV7-2, the J call TRBJ2-1; maybe TRBD1 (6 bases). The germline V gene has CDR1 SGHTA and CDR2 FQGNSA. The CDR3 length is 15 residues. V was pared by 7 bases and J by 4 bases, with 17 bases between. The CDR3: CASNTLAGAYNEQFF. CDR3 DNA: TGTGCCAGCAACACCTTGGCAGGGGCTTACAATGAGCAGTTCTTC.

This clonotype came up many times. V and J are TRBV18 and TRBJ2-7; possibly TRBD1 for D (6 bases). This CDR3 is 15 amino acids long. The V gene's germline CDR1 is KGHSH and CDR2 LQKENI. V was clipped by 6 bases and J by 4 bases, with 19 bases between them. CDR3 sequence (DNA): TGTGCCAGCTCTAAAGCCCGGGACATCGGATACGAGCAGTACTTC. It translates to CASSKARDIGYEQYF.

This clonotype was counted at least ten times. This chain joins TRBV11-2 and TRBJ1-6; 11 bases map to TRBD1. The CDR3 contains 16 residues. In germline, CDR1 is SGHAT, CDR2 FQNNGV. With V trimmed by 3 bases and J by 5 bases, 3 bases remained unmatched. The CDR3 sequence is CASSFRTGGNNSPLHF. The CDR3 nucleotides are TGTGCCAGCAGCTTCCGGACAGGGGGCAATAATTCACCCCTCCACTTT. The full variable domain, completed using reference TRBV11-2 and TRBJ1-6, is EAGVAQSPRYKIIEKRQSVAFWCNPISGHATLYWYQQILGQGPKLLIQFQNNGVVDDSQLPKDRFSAERLKGVDSTLKIQPAKLEDSAVYLCASSFRTGGNNSPLHFGNGTRLTVT.

In this sample, this clonotype turned up a few times. The chain is built from TRBV6-1 and TRBJ2-5; 12 bases map to TRBD1. The CDR3 has 14 amino acids. Germline loops: CDR1 MNHNS, CDR2 SASEGT. J lost 4 bases, V lost 6 bases, and 3 bases had no gene match. The CDR3 sequence: CASRGTGGPETQYF. CDR3 bases: TGTGCCAGCAGAGGGACAGGGGGCCCAGAGACCCAGTACTTC.

There are many counts of this clonotype. The chain recombines TRBV28 with TRBJ2-5; D not certain. Germline CDR1 reads MDHEN; CDR2 reads SYDVKM. The CDR3 has 12 residues. Trimming left V 3 bases short and J 4 bases short, with 6 bases between. The CDR3 bases are TGTGCCAGCAGTTTTACTATAGAGACCCAGTACTTC. It translates to CASSFTIETQYF.

This clonotype was seen repeatedly, ten times or more. V is TRBV10-2 and J is TRBJ1-2; the D is unclear. There are 13 residues in the CDR3. Germline loops: CDR1 WSHSY, CDR2 SAAADI. Between the trimmed V and J ends, which lost 7 bases and 2 bases, there was a span of 11 bases. CDR3 in amino acids: CASTTDLNYGYTF. As DNA, the CDR3 is TGCGCCAGCACCACAGACCTGAACTATGGCTACACCTTC.

V usage is TRBV7-2 and J usage is TRBJ1-1; 7 nucleotides match TRBD1. The V gene end was trimmed by 4 bases and the J gene end by 1 base; junction bases not matched to a gene: 6. In germline, CDR1 is SGHTA, CDR2 FQGNSA. CDR3 length: 15 residues. DNA for the CDR3: TGTGCCAGCAGCTCCACGTGGACAGGGAACACTGAAGCTTTCTTT. Protein: CASSSTWTGNTEAFF.

This clonotype was detected only a few times. The rearrangement links TRBV7-2 to TRBJ2-1; tentatively, D is TRBD1 or TRBD2 (5 bases each). With 5 bases removed from V and 10 bases from J, the gap between germline ends came to 15 bases. The CDR3 has 13 residues. The germline V gene encodes CDR1 SGHTA and CDR2 FQGNSA. The CDR3 coding sequence is TGTGCCAGCAGCCCCCCCCGGGACGTGGAGCAGTTCTTC. Protein: CASSPPRDVEQFF.

The rearrangement links TRBV11-2 to TRBJ1-1, with TRBD1 matching 7 bases. This CDR3 is 14 amino acids long. The junction had 9 bases not matched to a gene; V was cut back by 6 bases and J by 5 bases. Germline CDR1 and CDR2: SGHAT and FQNNGV. This CDR3 reads CASRPQGVWTEAFF. CDR3 nucleotides: TGTGCCAGCAGGCCCCAGGGGGTGTGGACTGAAGCTTTCTTT.

This clonotype was counted at least ten times. The chain couples TRBV2 to TRBJ2-7; D possibly corresponds to TRBD1 (6 bases). Germline CDR1 is SNHLY and CDR2 is FYNNEI. This CDR3 comprises 12 residues. V gave up 6 bases and J gave up 4 bases, with 10 bases separating them. CDR3 nucleotides: TGTGCCAGCAGGGACAGCTTATACGAGCAGTACTTC. Translated: CASRDSLYEQYF.